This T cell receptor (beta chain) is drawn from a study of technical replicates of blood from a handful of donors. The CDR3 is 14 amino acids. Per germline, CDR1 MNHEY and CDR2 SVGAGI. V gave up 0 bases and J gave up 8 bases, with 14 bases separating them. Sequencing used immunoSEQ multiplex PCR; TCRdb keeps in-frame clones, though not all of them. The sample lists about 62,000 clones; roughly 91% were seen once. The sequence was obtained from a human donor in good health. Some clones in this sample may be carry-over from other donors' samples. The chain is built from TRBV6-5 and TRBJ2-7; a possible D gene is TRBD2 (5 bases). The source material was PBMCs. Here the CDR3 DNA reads TGTGCCAGCAGTTACTCAGGACTGCCCGCTCAGCAGTACTTC. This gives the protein CASSYSGLPAQQYF.